Each of the 16 T cell receptor beta chains below was sequenced from the same sample in a study of circulating and synovial CD4+ cells in juvenile arthritis. Produced via immunoSEQ multiplex PCR; TCRdb's table is partial and in-frame only. The data hold under 40,000 clones, with more than 90% observed a single time. Specimen: CD4+ T cells from blood. The origin of the receptors is a human donor with juvenile idiopathic arthritis.

About this clone: A read error may account for a junction end that differs from germline. The gene calls are TRBV7-2 and TRBJ2-2; D not certain. Germline V gene sequence: CDR1 SGHTA, CDR2 FQGNSA. CDR3 length: 14 amino acids. CDR3 DNA: TGTGCCAGCAGCTTAGGACTGAACGCCGGGGAGCTGTTTTTT. Translated, it gives CASSLGLNAGELFF.

This chain uses TRBV4-1 with TRBJ2-6; a possible D gene is TRBD1 (6 bases). Germline V gene sequence: CDR1 MGHRA, CDR2 YSYEKL. The V end was cut by 5 bases, the J end by 2 bases, with 13 bases between. CDR3 length equals 16 residues. The CDR3 loop reads CASSAKGETGANVLTF. DNA of the CDR3: TGCGCCAGCAGCGCCAAGGGGGAAACTGGGGCCAACGTCCTGACTTTC.

J is TRBJ1-2 and V is TRBV7-2; TRBD1 is a possible D gene (5 bases). The germline CDR1 and CDR2 sequences are SGHTA and FQGNSA. This CDR3 is 13 amino acids long. V lost 3 bases and J 5 bases, leaving 10 bases between the germline ends. The CDR3 here is CASSFLGPYGYTF. The DNA of the CDR3 is TGTGCCAGCAGCTTCCTGGGGCCATATGGCTACACCTTC.

The chain couples TRBV28 to TRBJ2-3; 7 bases agree with TRBD1. The CDR3 extends over 15 amino acids. Germline values: CDR1 MDHEN, CDR2 SYDVKM. J lost 0 bases, V lost 4 bases, and 4 bases had no gene match. The CDR3 spells CASSSRGPSTDTQYF. CDR3 sequence (DNA): TGTGCCAGCAGTTCAAGGGGGCCTAGCACAGATACGCAGTATTTT. Variable domain in full (rest from reference TRBV28 and TRBJ2-3): DVKVTQSSRYLVKRTGEKVFLECVQDMDHENMFWYRQDPGLGLRLIYFSYDVKMKEKGDIPEGYSVSREKKERFSLILESASTNQTSMYLCASSSRGPSTDTQYFGPGTRLTVL.

The chain uses TRBV6-5 and TRBJ2-7; 10 bases match TRBD1. The germline gives CDR1 MNHEY, CDR2 SVGAGI. The V gene end was trimmed by 6 bases and the J gene end by 2 bases; junction bases not matched to a gene: 7. This CDR3 comprises 15 residues. The CDR3 DNA is TGTGCCAGCAGCGACGACAGGGGGCCCGCCTACGAGCAGTACTTC. Translated, it gives CASSDDRGPAYEQYF.

This chain links TRBV4-1 with TRBJ2-7, with 8 bases identical to TRBD2. Trimming cost V 4 bases and J 4 bases; bases outside gene matches: 12. The CDR3 totals 16 residues. Per germline, CDR1 MGHRA and CDR2 YSYEKL. The CDR3, as DNA: TGCGCCAGCAGCCGAGCACTAGCGGATAAAAATTACGAGCAGTACTTC. This translates into CASSRALADKNYEQYF.

The chain has TRBV7-3 and TRBJ1-2; D may be TRBD1 (6 bases). The CDR3 runs 15 residues. The germline gives CDR1 SGHTA, CDR2 FQGTGA. Between the trimmed V and J ends, which lost 5 bases and 0 bases, there was a span of 13 bases. This CDR3 is CASSPTGQTNYGYTF. The DNA of the CDR3 is TGTGCCAGCAGCCCAACAGGGCAGACTAACTATGGCTACACCTTC.

The rearrangement links TRBV5-1 to TRBJ2-5, with 8 bases fitting TRBD2. This CDR3 region has 18 residues. V was pared by 3 bases and J by 5 bases, with 18 bases of the junction left unmatched. Germline V gene lookup returns CDR1 SGHRS and CDR2 YFSETQ. The chain's CDR3 is CASSSSTPGLGFGETQYF. CDR3 DNA: TGCGCCAGCAGCTCTTCTACTCCGGGACTAGGGTTTGGGGAGACCCAGTACTTC.

The rearrangement links TRBV7-3 to TRBJ2-3; TRBD2 matches 9 bases. Losses at the gene ends were 5 bases for V and 9 bases for J; bases not matched to a gene: 3. CDR3 length equals 12 residues. CDR1 and CDR2 (germline): SGHTA, FQGTGA. DNA for the CDR3: TGTGCCAGCAGCCCGACTAGCGGCACGCAGTATTTT. Protein product: CASSPTSGTQYF.

This clone was counted a single time. The V and J genes are TRBV29-1 and TRBJ1-5, with D uncertain. Germline lookup yields CDR1 SQVTM and CDR2 ANQGSEA. The CDR3 sequence is 13 residues long. Trimming took off 8 bases at V and 0 bases at J, with 11 bases between the two ends. Here the CDR3 DNA reads TGCAGCCCCGGGTTGTATAGCAATCAGCCCCAGCATTTT. Protein sequence: CSPGLYSNQPQHF.

V gene TRBV6-5 combines with J gene TRBJ1-3; unclear D gene. The CDR3 is 13 residues long. Germline values: CDR1 MNHEY, CDR2 SVGAGI. The V and J ends lost 6 bases and 7 bases respectively, with 13 bases between them. This chain's CDR3 is CASRPTARNTIYF. CDR3 nucleotides: TGTGCCAGCAGACCAACAGCCCGGAACACCATATATTTT.

This chain links TRBV7-2 with TRBJ1-1; the D gene is possibly TRBD1 (5 bases). The CDR3 spans 14 residues. V lost 7 bases and J lost 0, with 12 bases in between. Germline-derived CDR1 and CDR2 are SGHTA and FQGNSA. DNA of the CDR3: TGTGCCAGCAACCTCCAGGGTATGAACACTGAAGCTTTCTTT. Protein product: CASNLQGMNTEAFF.

The chain has TRBV5-1 and TRBJ2-7, with D tentatively TRBD1 (6 bases). CDR3 size: 14 residues. V dropped 2 bases and J dropped 4 bases, with 13 bases sitting between them. CDR1 is SGHRS, CDR2 YFSETQ, per germline. The CDR3 sequence is CASSFTGKPYEQYF. CDR3 DNA sequence: TGCGCCAGCAGCTTTACAGGGAAGCCTTACGAGCAGTACTTC.

This sequence joins TRBV18 and TRBJ1-1, with D possibly being TRBD1 (5 bases). V lost 1 base, J lost 4 bases, and 10 bases lay in between. The CDR3 has 14 residues. The germline gives CDR1 KGHSH, CDR2 LQKENI. CDR3 loop: CASSPLGEGTEAFF. The CDR3 DNA reads as TGTGCCAGCTCACCACTGGGGGAGGGCACTGAAGCTTTCTTT.

This rearrangement joins TRBV5-1 to TRBJ2-1, with a weak D call TRBD2 (7 bases). With 0 bases removed from V and 3 bases from J, the gap between germline ends came to 10 bases. In germline, CDR1 is SGHRS, CDR2 YFSETQ. The CDR3 extends over 15 amino acids. The CDR3 nucleotides read TGCGCCAGCAGCTTGGAGGGGGGGATCTACAATGAGCAGTTCTTC. Protein product: CASSLEGGIYNEQFF.

V is TRBV15 and J is TRBJ1-1; 9 nucleotides match TRBD1. Germline CDR1 and CDR2: LNHNV and YYDKDF (reference sequence). V shed 1 base, J shed 2 bases, and the junction held 5 bases outside the gene matches. This CDR3 has 16 residues. CDR3 loop: CATSRVGTGKNTEAFF. CDR3 nucleotides: TGTGCCACCAGCAGAGTTGGGACAGGGAAAAACACTGAAGCTTTCTTT.